This is a list of T cell receptor beta chains from one sample in a study of T cell changes during pregnancy in multiple sclerosis. TCRdb's copy holds only in-frame clones and misses some; the assay was immunoSEQ multiplex PCR. Of about 68,000 clones listed, approximately 90% are singletons. The sample in question was peripheral blood, obtained in the third trimester of pregnancy. Receptors originate from a female donor with multiple sclerosis, enrolled in a pregnancy study. The CDR3 runs from the conserved cysteine through the conserved F or W.

V gene,J gene,CDR3 protein
TRBV30,TRBJ1-1,CAWSYGGSQGTEAFF
TRBV9,TRBJ1-6,CASSVAGNVSPLHF
TRBV29-1,TRBJ2-1,CSVEWAGGPRVQFF
TRBV7-9,TRBJ2-3,CAGQGLPITQYF
TRBV7-6,TRBJ2-1,CASSQGLDNEQFF
TRBV6-6,TRBJ1-2,CASSPRGGSDYGYTF
TRBV4-1,TRBJ2-7,CASSQVPTDSSYEQYF
TRBV9,TRBJ2-3,CASSVGPSSTDTQYF
TRBV18,TRBJ2-1,CASSLGGSLEQFF
TRBV11-3,TRBJ2-7,CASSYLATYEQYF
TRBV10-3,TRBJ2-7,CAISDPGQGWEQYF
TRBV6-5,TRBJ2-3,CASKRGMTDTQYF
TRBV28,TRBJ1-2,CASSFATGALGYTF
TRBV7-6,TRBJ2-1,CASSQKVAGSSYNEQFF
TRBV5-1,TRBJ1-1,CASSLVRISTEAFF
TRBV4-3,TRBJ2-1,CASSNRTGDNEQFF
TRBV9,TRBJ1-1,CASSETGRGEAFF
TRBV5-6,TRBJ1-2,CASSSLRVTVSANYGYTF
TRBV6-1,TRBJ2-5,CASEPGQGHQETQYF
TRBV11-2,TRBJ2-1,CASLKGLAALNEQFF
TRBV30,TRBJ1-4,CALKKGLATNEKLFF
TRBV19,TRBJ2-2,CASSIDLAGELFF
TRBV5-1,TRBJ2-5,CASHGQDLRETQYF
TRBV28,TRBJ1-1,CASSLGDRVGTEAFF
TRBV25-1,TRBJ2-7,CASRPSGQTYEQYF
TRBV27,TRBJ2-1,CASSVLLEDNEQFF
TRBV5-1,TRBJ2-1,CASSPEDRGLGQFF
TRBV11-2,TRBJ1-1,CASRLIRDTEAFF
TRBV29-1,TRBJ1-2,CSVGRPVSAGDGYTF
TRBV19,TRBJ1-2,CASRVSTNYGYTF
TRBV4-1,TRBJ1-1,CASSPGVGAPNEAFF
TRBV4-1,TRBJ2-7,CASSQGGTQGYEQYF
TRBV4-2,TRBJ1-1,CASSPEGGMNTEAFF
TRBV21-1,TRBJ2-7,CASSLRNRAYEQYF
TRBV13,TRBJ1-2,CASSPGVEGYTF
TRBV29-1,TRBJ2-1,CSVEVQGVNEQFF
TRBV6-6,TRBJ1-3,CASSPAGTGAGNTIYF
TRBV18,TRBJ2-1,CASSLGQGRWDEQFF
TRBV30,TRBJ1-5,CAWSDPGVRVQPQHF
TRBV19,TRBJ1-1,CASRPPPTGPNTEAFF
TRBV29-1,TRBJ1-1,CSSTQGNTEAFF
TRBV18,TRBJ2-7,CASSPPGLASEQYF
TRBV5-1,TRBJ2-7,CASSLAESRSYEQYF
TRBV5-1,TRBJ1-2,CASRGPGYGYTF
TRBV19,TRBJ2-6,CASSIEYSGANVLTF